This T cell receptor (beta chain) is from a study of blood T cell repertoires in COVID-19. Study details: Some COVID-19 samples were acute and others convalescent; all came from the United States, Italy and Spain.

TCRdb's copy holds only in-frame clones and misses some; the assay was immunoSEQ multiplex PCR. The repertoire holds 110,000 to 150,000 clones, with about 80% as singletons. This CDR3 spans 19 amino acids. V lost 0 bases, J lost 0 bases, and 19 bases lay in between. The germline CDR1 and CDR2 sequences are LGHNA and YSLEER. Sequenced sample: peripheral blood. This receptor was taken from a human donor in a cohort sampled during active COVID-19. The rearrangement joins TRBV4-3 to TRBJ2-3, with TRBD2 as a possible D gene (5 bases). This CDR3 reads CASSQDPGTAAPSTDTQYF. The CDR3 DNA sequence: TGCGCCAGCAGCCAAGATCCGGGTACAGCGGCGCCAAGCACAGATACGCAGTATTTT.